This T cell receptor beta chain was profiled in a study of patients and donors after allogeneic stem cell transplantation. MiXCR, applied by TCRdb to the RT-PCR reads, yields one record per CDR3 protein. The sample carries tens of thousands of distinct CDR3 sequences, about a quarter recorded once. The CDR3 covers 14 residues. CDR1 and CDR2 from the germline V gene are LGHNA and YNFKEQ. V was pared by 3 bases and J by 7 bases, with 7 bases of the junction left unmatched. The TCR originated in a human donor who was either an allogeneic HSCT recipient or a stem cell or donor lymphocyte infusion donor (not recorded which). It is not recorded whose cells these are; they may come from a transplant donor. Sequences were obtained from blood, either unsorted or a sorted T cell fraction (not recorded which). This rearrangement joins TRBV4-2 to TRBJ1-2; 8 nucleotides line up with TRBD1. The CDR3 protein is CASSHSGGVGGYTF. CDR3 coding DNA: TGTGCCAGCAGCCATTCAGGGGGCGTTGGTGGCTACACCTTC.